Below are 5 T cell receptor beta chains sequenced from a single sample in a study of cytomegalovirus exposure and HLA in healthy donors. PCR involved 60 Vbeta and 13 Jbeta primers. Sequencing used immunoSEQ multiplex PCR; TCRdb keeps in-frame clones, though not all of them. The repertoire holds about 110,000 clones, with approximately 70% as singletons. Sequencing was performed on PBMCs. These receptors were collected from a woman in her thirties in good health and CMV-seronegative.

The J gene is TRBJ1-6, the V gene TRBV2; no definite D call. Per the germline V gene, CDR1 is SNHLY and CDR2 is FYNNEI. The CDR3 is 15 amino acids. V dropped 3 bases and J dropped 7 bases, with 13 bases sitting between them. This CDR3 is CASSEPGGRNSPLHF. DNA for the CDR3: TGTGCCAGCAGTGAGCCGGGTGGGAGGAATTCACCCCTCCACTTT.

The V and J genes are TRBV7-8 and TRBJ2-1, with 10 bases that match TRBD2. Trimming at V came to 1 base and at J to 6 bases, leaving 6 bases not matched to a gene. The CDR3 has 16 residues. Germline V CDR1 and CDR2: SGHVS, FQNEAQ. The CDR3 sequence is CASSLGSGRETNEQFF. The DNA of the CDR3 is TGTGCCAGCAGCTTAGGAAGCGGGAGGGAAACCAATGAGCAGTTCTTC. The whole variable domain, remainder taken from reference TRBV7-8 and TRBJ2-1, is GAGVSQSPRYKVAKRGQDVALRCDPISGHVSLFWYQQALGQGPEFLTYFQNEAQLDKSGLPSDRFFAERPEGSVSTLKIQRTQQEDSAVYLCASSLGSGRETNEQFFGPGTRLTVL.

Concerning this clone: One end of the junction varies from germline; a read error may be responsible. V usage is TRBV30 and J usage is TRBJ2-7; D possibly corresponds to TRBD2 (6 bases). This CDR3 has 14 residues. Germline CDR1 is GTSNPN and CDR2 is SVGIG (reference sequence). This chain's CDR3 is CAWSEAAGRGRRRF. The CDR3 DNA is TGTGCCTGGAGTGAGGCTGCCGGGAGAGGGAGAAGGCGCTTC.

The chain employs TRBV7-2 and TRBJ2-5; D remains unclear. This CDR3 has 13 amino acids. Germline loops: CDR1 SGHTA, CDR2 FQGNSA. V lost 4 bases, J lost 3 bases, and 9 bases lay in between. The CDR3 sequence is CASSSGSKETQYF. The CDR3 nucleotides are TGTGCCAGCAGCTCCGGGTCCAAAGAGACCCAGTACTTC.

This clone was seen only a few times. At one end, the junction sequence differs from germline, possibly due to a read error. This chain links TRBV10-2 with TRBJ2-2, with 10 positions matching TRBD2. This CDR3 is 13 amino acids long. Germline V gene sequence: CDR1 WSHSY, CDR2 SAAADI. CDR3 sequence (DNA): TGCGCCAGCAGTGAGGGACTAGCGGAGTTCCAGGTTTTT. It yields the protein CASSEGLAEFQVF.